The present TCR beta chain was sequenced within a study of shared clonotypes between healthy human individuals. Study context: In total, the donors were a couple of women and three men aged 18 to 49.

This clone was recorded once. Naive CD8 cells, CD45RO-negative and positively selected for CCR7, excluded terminally differentiated effector memory CD45RA+ cells. Every donor was a Caucasian adult from Nashville, Tennessee. For every subset, genomic DNA was evenly distributed across several immunoSEQ plates. Generated by immunoSEQ multiplex PCR, the TCRdb table keeps only in-frame clones and is missing some. The profile shows some 2.1 million clones, less than 95% of them singletons. Sequencing input: naive CD8+ T cells sorted from blood. This sequence originates from a man younger than 35 in good health.

CDR3 protein: CASSLGLAGVANTGELFF. DNA of the CDR3: TGTGCCAGCAGCTTAGGACTAGCGGGAGTGGCGAACACCGGGGAGCTGTTTTTT. The chain combines TRBV7-9 with TRBJ2-2, with TRBD2 matching 12 bases. The CDR3 has 18 residues. The trim removed 1 base at V and 0 bases at J, leaving 3 bases unmatched. Germline V gene data show CDR1 as SEHNR and CDR2 as FQNEAQ (reference sequence).